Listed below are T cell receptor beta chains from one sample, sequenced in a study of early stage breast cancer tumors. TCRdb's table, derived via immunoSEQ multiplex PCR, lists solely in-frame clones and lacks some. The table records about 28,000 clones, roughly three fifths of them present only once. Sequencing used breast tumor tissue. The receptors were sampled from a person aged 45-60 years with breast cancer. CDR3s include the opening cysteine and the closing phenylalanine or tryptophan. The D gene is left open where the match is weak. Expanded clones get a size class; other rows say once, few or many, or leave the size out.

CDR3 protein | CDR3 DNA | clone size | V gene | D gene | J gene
CASSLALMGTDTQYF | TGTGCCAGCAGCTTAGCCCTAATGGGCACAGATACGCAGTATTTT | . | TRBV7-8 | . | TRBJ2-3
CATSRGTGGYTF | TGTGCCACCAGCAGGGGGACAGGAGGCTACACCTTC | . | TRBV15 | TRBD1 | TRBJ1-2
CASSQRSGANVLTF | TGTGCCAGCAGTCAGAGGTCCGGGGCCAACGTCCTGACTTTC | . | TRBV11-1 | . | TRBJ2-6
CASSLVTWSKETQYF | TGTGCCAGCAGCTTAGTAACGTGGTCAAAAGAGACCCAGTACTTC | . | TRBV7-2 | . | TRBJ2-5
CASATGTSGLYTQYF | TGTGCTAGCGCTACCGGGACTAGCGGTCTTTATACGCAGTATTTT | . | TRBV12-5 | TRBD2 | TRBJ2-3
CASSTGTSGRAGRVNEQFF | TGCGCCAGCAGCACAGGGACTAGCGGGAGGGCTGGGAGGGTCAATGAGCAGTTCTTC | . | TRBV5-1 | TRBD2 | TRBJ2-1
CAISGLIDGVEWTEAFF | TGTGCCATCAGTGGCCTTATTGACGGGGTAGAATGGACTGAAGCTTTCTTT | . | TRBV10-3 | . | TRBJ1-1
CASSPGTGDGYGYTF | TGTGCCAGCAGTCCGGGGACAGGGGACGGCTATGGCTACACCTTC | . | TRBV6-5 | TRBD1 | TRBJ1-2
CASSALEGETQYF | TGTGCCAGCAGTGCTCTAGAGGGAGAGACCCAGTACTTC | few | TRBV2 | . | TRBJ2-5
CASSYGGGNTEAFF | TGTGCCAGCAGTTACGGGGGGGGCAACACTGAAGCTTTCTTT | . | TRBV6-6 | . | TRBJ1-1
CASSLEGNTEAFF | TGCGCCAGCAGCTTGGAAGGGAACACTGAAGCTTTCTTT | . | TRBV5-1 | . | TRBJ1-1
CASREGTSGNYEQYF | TGTGCCAGCAGGGAAGGGACTAGCGGAAATTACGAGCAGTACTTC | . | TRBV27 | TRBD2 | TRBJ2-7
CASSFNGNEQFF | TGTGCCAGCAGCTTTAATGGTAATGAGCAGTTCTTC | many | TRBV11-2 | . | TRBJ2-1
CAISEGQVNYGYTF | TGTGCCATCAGCGAGGGACAGGTTAACTATGGCTACACCTTC | once | TRBV10-3 | TRBD1 | TRBJ1-2
CSEQTGGRENEQYF | TGCAGCGAACAAACAGGGGGCCGTGAGAACGAGCAGTACTTC | few | TRBV29-1 | TRBD1 | TRBJ2-7
CASSWAGDGYTF | TGTGCCAGCAGCTGGGCAGGGGATGGCTACACCTTC | . | TRBV5-4 | . | TRBJ1-2
CASSQGHDSGNTIYF | TGCGCCAGCAGCCAGGGACACGACTCTGGAAACACCATATATTTT | . | TRBV5-1 | . | TRBJ1-3
CASSLDRDSYEQYF | TGCGCCAGCAGCTTGGACAGGGACTCCTACGAGCAGTACTTC | few | TRBV5-1 | . | TRBJ2-7
CATKTGTGDTRQYF | TGTGCCACAAAAACCGGGACAGGGGACACCAGGCAGTACTTC | few | TRBV10-3 | TRBD1 | TRBJ2-7
CASSLAETAEQYF | TGTGCCAGCAGCTTAGCCGAGACAGCCGAGCAGTACTTC | . | TRBV7-8 | . | TRBJ2-7
CASSLTGTSGMETQYF | TGTGCCAGCAGCCTAACAGGGACTAGCGGGATGGAGACCCAGTACTTC | . | TRBV7-3 | TRBD2 | TRBJ2-5
CASNEVFSNQPQHF | TGTGCCAGCAACGAGGTGTTTAGCAATCAGCCCCAGCATTTT | . | TRBV28 | . | TRBJ1-5
CASTLGGGGNQPQHF | TGTGCCAGCACTCTGGGGGGTGGGGGCAATCAGCCCCAGCATTTT | few | TRBV2 | . | TRBJ1-5
CASSFVGGSSHEQYF | TGTGCCAGCAGCTTTGTTGGGGGCTCTTCTCACGAGCAGTACTTC | . | TRBV11-1 | . | TRBJ2-7
CASSPGLGGGETQYF | TGTGCCAGCAGCCCAGGACTAGGTGGGGGAGAGACCCAGTACTTC | few | TRBV7-8 | TRBD2 | TRBJ2-5
CASRHELNTEAFF | TGTGCCAGCAGACACGAGTTGAACACTGAAGCTTTCTTT | few | TRBV6-6 | . | TRBJ1-1
CASSPDRSGYTF | TGTGCCAGCAGTCCCGACCGAAGTGGCTACACCTTC | . | TRBV2 | . | TRBJ1-2
CASPSTDTYEQYF | TGTGCCAGCCCCTCGACGGACACCTACGAGCAGTACTTC | large | TRBV6-1 | . | TRBJ2-7
CASSYSSEGGNYGYTF | TGTGCCAGCAGTTACTCGTCGGAGGGGGGCAACTATGGCTACACCTTC | . | TRBV6-5 | . | TRBJ1-2
CASRPGQVGETQYF | TGTGCCAGCAGGCCGGGACAGGTTGGAGAGACCCAGTACTTC | . | TRBV28 | TRBD1 | TRBJ2-5
CASSQGAPGANVLTF | TGCGCCAGCAGTCAGGGGGCGCCTGGGGCCAACGTCCTGACTTTC | medium-sized | TRBV5-1 | TRBD1 | TRBJ2-6
CASSQDRRGNEQFF | TGCGCCAGCAGCCAAGATCGGCGGGGCAATGAGCAGTTCTTC | . | TRBV4-3 | . | TRBJ2-1
CASRSLAGAQETQYF | TGCGCTTCCAGGTCGCTAGCGGGAGCCCAAGAGACCCAGTACTTC | once | TRBV5-1 | TRBD2 | TRBJ2-5
CASSYGASGFYEQYF | TGTGCCAGCAGTTACGGGGCTAGCGGATTCTACGAGCAGTACTTC | . | TRBV6-5 | TRBD2 | TRBJ2-7
CASSGRDRPTTNEKLFF | TGTGCCAGTAGTGGCCGGGACAGGCCGACAACTAATGAAAAACTGTTTTTT | . | TRBV19 | TRBD1 | TRBJ1-4